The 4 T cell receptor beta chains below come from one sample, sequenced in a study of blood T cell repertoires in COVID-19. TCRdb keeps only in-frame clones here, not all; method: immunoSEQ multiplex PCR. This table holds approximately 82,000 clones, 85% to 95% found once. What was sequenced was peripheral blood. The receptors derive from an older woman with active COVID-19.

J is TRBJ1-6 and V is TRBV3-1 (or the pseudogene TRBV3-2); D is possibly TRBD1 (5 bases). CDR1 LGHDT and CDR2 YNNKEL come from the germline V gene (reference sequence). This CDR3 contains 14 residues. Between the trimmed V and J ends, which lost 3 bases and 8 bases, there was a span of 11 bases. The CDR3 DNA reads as TGTGCCAGCAGCCAGGGGAACAGGTATTCACCCCTCCACTTT. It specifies CASSQGNRYSPLHF.

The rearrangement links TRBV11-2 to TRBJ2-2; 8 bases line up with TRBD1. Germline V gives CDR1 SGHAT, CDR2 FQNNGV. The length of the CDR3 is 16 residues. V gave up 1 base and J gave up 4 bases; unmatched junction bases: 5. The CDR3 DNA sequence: TGTGCCAGCAGCTTAGGACAGGGGAGCCTCACCGGGGAGCTGTTTTTT. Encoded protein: CASSLGQGSLTGELFF.

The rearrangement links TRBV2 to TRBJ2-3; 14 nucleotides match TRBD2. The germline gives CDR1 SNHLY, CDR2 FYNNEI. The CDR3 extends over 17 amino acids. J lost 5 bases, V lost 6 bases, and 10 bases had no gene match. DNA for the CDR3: TGTGCCAGCAGCCGAACCGGGACTAGCGGGGGTGGAGATACGCAGTATTTT. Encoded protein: CASSRTGTSGGGDTQYF.

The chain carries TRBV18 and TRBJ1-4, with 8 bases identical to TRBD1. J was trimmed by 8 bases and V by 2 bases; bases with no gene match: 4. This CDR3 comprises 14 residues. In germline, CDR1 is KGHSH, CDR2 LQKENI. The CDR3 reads CASSPTGGREKLFF. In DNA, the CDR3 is TGTGCCAGCTCACCAACAGGGGGTAGAGAAAAACTGTTTTTT.